A selection of T cell receptor beta chains follows, all from one sample in a study of regulatory T cells in long-lasting Graves disease. TCRdb processed the multiplex PCR reads anew with MiXCR; each CDR3 protein has one entry. This table holds approximately 400,000 distinct CDR3 sequences, 23% found once. The sequenced sample was peripheral blood mononuclear cells (PBMCs), obtained when the disease was refractory, from a patient treated with antithyroid drugs. These receptors were taken from a woman aged 40 to 50 with Graves disease. The CDR3 runs from the conserved cysteine through the conserved F or W. A D gene is named only where the DNA matches it firmly. Size is omitted from some rows. Given values are once, few, many or a class for expanded clones.

D	V	J	size	CDR3	DNA
TRBD2	TRBV28	TRBJ2-2	many	CASRPQQRGNTGELFF	TGTGCCAGCAGACCCCAACAGCGGGGGAACACCGGGGAGCTGTTTTTT
TRBD2	TRBV11-2	TRBJ2-2	many	CASSRLAGEGELFF	TGTGCCAGCAGCCGACTAGCGGGAGAGGGGGAGCTGTTTTTT
TRBD2	TRBV28	TRBJ2-3	-	CASSFLPGLAGSSTDTQYF	TGTGCCAGCAGTTTCCTCCCGGGACTAGCGGGATCTAGCACAGATACGCAGTATTTT
-	TRBV24-1	TRBJ1-5	many	CATSDSGFNQPQHF	TGTGCCACCAGTGATTCCGGGTTCAATCAGCCCCAGCATTTT
-	TRBV6-1	TRBJ2-7	-	CASGQRVTGEPYEQYF	TGTGCCAGCGGCCAAAGGGTGACGGGAGAGCCCTACGAGCAGTACTTC
-	TRBV27	TRBJ1-2	many	CASSSDRITGYTF	TGTGCCAGCAGTTCGGACAGAATAACTGGCTACACCTTC
TRBD2	TRBV28	TRBJ2-2	few	CASSSTTSGGTGELFF	TGTGCCAGCAGTTCTACGACTAGCGGGGGTACCGGGGAGCTGTTTTTT
TRBD2	TRBV28	TRBJ2-7	many	CASSPAGGGLWYF	TGTGCCAGCAGTCCAGCGGGAGGGGGGCTTTGGTACTTC
TRBD2	TRBV2	TRBJ2-2	few	CASSELAGVTGELFF	TGTGCCAGCAGTGAACTAGCGGGAGTTACCGGGGAGCTGTTTTTT
TRBD2	TRBV7-9	TRBJ2-5	many	CASSSIRGGGETQYF	TGTGCCAGCAGCTCAATTCGGGGGGGCGGGGAGACCCAGTACTTC
-	TRBV2	TRBJ1-6	many	CASSEGLGLSSYNSPLHF	TGTGCCAGCAGTGAAGGTTTGGGTTTGAGCTCCTATAATTCACCCCTCCACTTT
-	TRBV15	TRBJ2-7	-	CATSTAGGVRYEQYF	TGTGCCACCAGCACCGCGGGCGGCGTTCGCTACGAGCAGTACTTC
-	TRBV10-3	TRBJ2-5	-	CAISEAATQETQYF	TGTGCCATCAGTGAGGCAGCCACTCAAGAGACCCAGTACTTC
-	TRBV12-3/TRBV12-4	TRBJ1-2	many	CASSFTRSGNYGYTF	TGTGCCAGCAGTTTCACCCGGTCGGGGAACTATGGCTACACCTTC
TRBD1	TRBV7-9	TRBJ2-2	once	CASSQGRGQGIGELFF	TGTGCCAGCAGCCAAGGTCGGGGACAGGGGATCGGGGAGCTGTTTTTT
-	TRBV2	TRBJ1-1	many	CASRVMMNTEAFF	TGTGCCAGCAGAGTCATGATGAACACTGAAGCTTTCTTT
-	TRBV28	TRBJ1-3	many	CASHPGGVWTSGNTIYF	TGTGCCAGCCATCCCGGGGGGGTTTGGACATCTGGAAACACCATATATTTT
TRBD1	TRBV12-3/TRBV12-4	TRBJ1-1	-	CASSNGQATEAFF	TGTGCCAGCAGTAACGGACAGGCCACTGAAGCTTTCTTT
TRBD1	TRBV24-1	TRBJ2-4	many	CATRGTGENIQYF	TGTGCCACCAGGGGGACAGGGGAAAACATTCAGTACTTC
TRBD1	TRBV19	TRBJ2-7	few	CASSPGQGFSYEQYF	TGTGCCAGTTCCCCTGGACAGGGGTTCTCCTACGAGCAGTACTTC
-	TRBV20-1	TRBJ2-7	many	CSARSFRVQAYEQYF	TGCAGTGCTAGGAGTTTCCGGGTCCAGGCCTACGAGCAGTACTTC
-	TRBV15	TRBJ2-6	-	CATSGNSWDSGANVLTF	TGTGCCACCAGCGGAAACTCGTGGGACTCTGGGGCCAACGTCCTGACTTTC
TRBD1	TRBV7-9	TRBJ2-7	few	CASSLVTGQGDSYEQYF	TGTGCCAGCAGCTTAGTTACGGGACAGGGGGACTCCTACGAGCAGTACTTC
TRBD1	TRBV24-1	TRBJ1-2	-	CATSEPGQGGGYTF	TGTGCCACCAGTGAACCGGGACAGGGCGGTGGCTACACCTTC
TRBD2	TRBV28	TRBJ2-1	-	CASSPHSGPGFNEQFF	TGTGCCAGCAGTCCCCATAGCGGGCCAGGGTTTAATGAGCAGTTCTTC
-	TRBV10-3	TRBJ1-1	many	CAISSDEGINTEAFF	TGTGCCATCAGCTCAGACGAGGGCATCAACACTGAAGCTTTCTTT
TRBD2	TRBV6-1	TRBJ2-2	-	CATTPGLAGGINTGELFF	TGTGCCACCACCCCGGGACTAGCGGGAGGGATTAACACCGGGGAGCTGTTTTTT
-	TRBV5-1	TRBJ1-6	few	CASKIDIANSPLHF	TGCGCCAGCAAAATCGACATTGCCAATTCACCCCTCCACTTT
-	TRBV7-9	TRBJ2-5	many	CASSLARLGQAPRDRGGQYF	TGTGCCAGCAGCTTAGCGAGATTGGGGCAGGCCCCAAGAGACCGGGGTGGCCAGTACTTC
-	TRBV2	TRBJ1-2	many	CASRFGGNGYTF	TGTGCCAGCAGATTCGGGGGGAATGGCTACACCTTC
-	TRBV6-2/TRBV6-3	TRBJ2-5	many	CASSGSGGQETQYF	TGTGCCAGCAGTGGCTCAGGGGGGCAAGAGACCCAGTACTTC
TRBD1	TRBV5-6	TRBJ1-1	-	CASSSGTGGGAFF	TGTGCCAGCAGCTCCGGGACAGGGGGGGGAGCTTTCTTT
-	TRBV6-5	TRBJ2-4	few	CASSYTDLNIQYF	TGTGCCAGCAGTTACACGGACCTAAACATTCAGTACTTC
-	TRBV12-3/TRBV12-4	TRBJ2-7	-	CASSPGRMGEQYF	TGTGCCAGCAGTCCCGGCCGGATGGGAGAGCAGTACTTC
-	TRBV7-3	TRBJ2-5	many	CASGLRRGETQYF	TGTGCCAGCGGCCTCAGGAGGGGAGAGACCCAGTACTTC
TRBD1	TRBV6-5	TRBJ1-6	-	CASSYSGGRNSPLHF	TGTGCCAGCAGTTACTCAGGGGGCAGGAATTCACCCCTCCACTTT
-	TRBV27	TRBJ1-3	-	CASRTRANSGNTIYF	TGTGCCAGCAGGACCAGGGCGAACTCTGGAAACACCATATATTTT
TRBD1	TRBV20-1	TRBJ1-2	many	CSARDPKTGNYGYTF	TGCAGTGCTAGAGACCCCAAGACAGGGAACTATGGCTACACCTTC
-	TRBV6-1	TRBJ2-3	-	CASSTKIFASTDTQYF	TGTGCCAGCAGTACGAAAATTTTCGCTAGCACAGATACGCAGTATTTT
-	TRBV7-9	TRBJ2-6	many	CASSSTTAGANVLTF	TGTGCCAGCAGCAGCACTACGGCTGGGGCCAACGTCCTGACTTTC